Listed here is a single TCR beta chain. What it binds is not known. The record originates from a study of CD8 T cells in ankylosing spondylitis. The length of the CDR3 is 15 residues. Trimming shortened V by 2 bases and J by 8 bases, and 13 bases separated the two germline ends. CDR1 is MNHEY and CDR2 is SMNVEV in the germline V gene (reference sequence). Findings of the study overall: Several highly homologous variants made up a TCR beta motif, and this motif appeared characteristic of ankylosing spondylitis blood.

One entry per CDR3 protein, called by TCRdb with MiXCR from the 5' RACE reads. The table lists approximately 190,000 distinct CDR3 sequences, about an eighth of them singletons. The V call is TRBV27, the J call TRBJ1-6; no definite D call. The sequence came from a female donor with ankylosing spondylitis or in good health (not recorded which). The sample taken for sequencing was blood, either unsorted or a sorted T cell fraction (not recorded which). CDR3 DNA: TGTGCCAGCAGTTTAAAACCTATCAGCGATTCACCCCTCCACTTT. Its translation is CASSLKPISDSPLHF.